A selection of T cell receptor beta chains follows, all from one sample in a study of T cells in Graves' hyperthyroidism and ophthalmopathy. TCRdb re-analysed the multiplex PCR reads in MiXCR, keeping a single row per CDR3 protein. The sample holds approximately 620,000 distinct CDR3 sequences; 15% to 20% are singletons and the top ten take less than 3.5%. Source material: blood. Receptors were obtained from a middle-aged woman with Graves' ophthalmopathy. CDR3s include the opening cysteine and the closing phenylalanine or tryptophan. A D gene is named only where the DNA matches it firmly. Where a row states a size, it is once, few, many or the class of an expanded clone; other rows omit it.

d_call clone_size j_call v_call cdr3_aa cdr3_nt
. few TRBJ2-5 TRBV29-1 CSVRARETQYF TGCAGCGTCCGAGCAAGGGAGACCCAGTACTTC
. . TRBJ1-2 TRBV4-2 CASSQDLRYGYTF TGTGCCAGCAGCCAAGATCTACGCTATGGCTACACCTTC
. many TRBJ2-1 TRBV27 CASSPHRGAPNEQFF TGTGCCAGCAGTCCACATCGAGGGGCCCCCAATGAGCAGTTCTTC
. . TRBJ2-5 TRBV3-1 CASSQEGGLKYF TGTGCCAGCAGCCAAGAGGGCGGCCTGAAGTACTTC
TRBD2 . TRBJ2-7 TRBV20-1 CSACKLAGSYEQYF TGCAGTGCTTGTAAACTAGCGGGATCCTACGAGCAGTACTTC
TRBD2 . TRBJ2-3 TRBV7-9 CASSLGGGGGTDTQYF TGTGCCAGCAGCTTAGGGGGGGGGGGAGGCACAGATACGCAGTATTTT
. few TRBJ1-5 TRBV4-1 CASSQDRGGFSNQPQHF TGCGCCAGCAGCCAAGATCGGGGTGGATTTAGCAATCAGCCCCAGCATTTT
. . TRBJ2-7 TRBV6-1 CASSVTGRYEQYF TGTGCCAGCAGTGTGACAGGGAGGTACGAGCAGTACTTC
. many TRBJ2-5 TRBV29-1 CSEIEGPETQYF TGCAGCGAAATCGAAGGCCCCGAGACCCAGTACTTC
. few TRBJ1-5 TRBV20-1 CSARDARGAVQPQHF TGCAGTGCTAGAGATGCGCGGGGGGCGGTTCAGCCCCAGCATTTT
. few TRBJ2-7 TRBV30 CAQNPTGNSYEQYF TGTGCCCAAAACCCTACAGGGAACTCCTACGAGCAGTACTTC
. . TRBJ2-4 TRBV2 CASRWGLRENIQYF TGTGCCAGCAGGTGGGGACTGAGGGAGAACATTCAGTACTTC
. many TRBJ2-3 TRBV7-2 CASSPKSSDTQYF TGTGCCAGCAGCCCTAAGTCCTCGGATACGCAGTATTTT
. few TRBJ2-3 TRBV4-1 CASSLTPSGTDTQYF TGCGCCAGCAGCCTCACCCCATCGGGCACAGATACGCAGTATTTT
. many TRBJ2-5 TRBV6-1 CASSSTGLQETQYF TGTGCCAGCAGTTCCACAGGGTTACAAGAGACCCAGTACTTC
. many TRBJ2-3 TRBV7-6 CASSLGADVDTQYF TGTGCCAGCAGCTTAGGCGCGGACGTAGATACGCAGTATTTT
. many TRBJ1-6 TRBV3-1 CASSQRGTNSPLHF TGTGCCAGCAGCCAAAGGGGGACCAATTCACCCCTCCACTTT
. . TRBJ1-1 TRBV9 CASSVGQTTEAFF TGTGCCAGCAGCGTAGGACAGACCACTGAAGCTTTCTTT
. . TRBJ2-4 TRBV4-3 CASSQEAQLAKNIQYF TGCGCCAGCAGCCAAGAGGCACAGCTAGCCAAAAACATTCAGTACTTC
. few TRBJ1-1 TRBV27 CASSKWNTEAFF TGTGCCAGCAGTAAGTGGAACACTGAAGCTTTCTTT
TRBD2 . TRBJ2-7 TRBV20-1 CSARDPTSGRRGPYEQYF TGCAGTGCTAGAGATCCGACTAGCGGGAGACGGGGTCCCTACGAGCAGTACTTC
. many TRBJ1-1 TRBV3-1 CASSQGVGGYTEAFF TGTGCCAGCAGCCAAGGGGTCGGAGGGTACACTGAAGCTTTCTTT
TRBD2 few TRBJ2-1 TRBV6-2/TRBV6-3 CASRRTSGAGNEQFF TGTGCCAGCAGGAGGACTAGCGGGGCGGGGAATGAGCAGTTCTTC
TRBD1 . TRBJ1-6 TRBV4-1 CASSQRGQGRGSPLHF TGCGCCAGCAGCCAAAGGGGACAGGGGAGGGGGTCACCCCTCCACTTT
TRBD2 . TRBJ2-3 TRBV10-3 CAISESEDSGGAVDTQYF TGTGCCATCAGTGAGTCGGAAGATAGCGGGGGGGCCGTAGATACGCAGTATTTT
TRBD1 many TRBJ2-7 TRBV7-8 CASMRTGGYEQYF TGTGCCAGCATGCGAACAGGGGGTTACGAGCAGTACTTC
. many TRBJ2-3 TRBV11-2 CASAPGAQGLLQYF TGTGCCAGCGCCCCCGGAGCCCAAGGGCTACTGCAGTATTTT
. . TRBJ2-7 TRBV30 CAWSVLGEPYF TGTGCCTGGAGTGTACTAGGGGAGCCGTACTTC
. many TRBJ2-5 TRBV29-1 CSALQGRETQYF TGCAGCGCGCTACAGGGGAGGGAGACCCAGTACTTC
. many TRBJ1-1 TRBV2 CASSVGVKAFF TGTGCCAGCAGTGTCGGGGTTAAGGCTTTCTTT
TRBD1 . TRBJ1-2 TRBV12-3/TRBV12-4 CASNAQGAGYGYTF TGTGCCAGCAACGCACAGGGGGCCGGATATGGCTACACCTTC
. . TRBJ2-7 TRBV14 CASSLVFRDNLNYEQYF TGTGCCAGCAGCCTTGTGTTCCGGGACAACCTAAACTACGAGCAGTACTTC
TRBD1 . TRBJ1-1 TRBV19 CASSTPGQGATEAFF TGTGCCAGTAGTACACCGGGACAGGGGGCCACTGAAGCTTTCTTT
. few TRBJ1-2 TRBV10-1 CASSAGRATNYGYTF TGCGCCAGCAGTGCGGGCAGGGCGACAAACTATGGCTACACCTTC
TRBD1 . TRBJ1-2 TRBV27 CASSPGTGMYGYTF TGTGCCAGCAGTCCCGGGACAGGGATGTATGGCTACACCTTC
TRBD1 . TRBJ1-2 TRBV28 CASSLNLHVGQEANYGYTF TGTGCCAGCAGTCTAAACCTCCACGTAGGACAGGAGGCCAACTATGGCTACACCTTC
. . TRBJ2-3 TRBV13 CASSPAATDTQYF TGTGCCAGCAGCCCCGCCGCGACAGATACGCAGTATTTT
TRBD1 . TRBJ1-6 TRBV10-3 CAIGGGTARGSPLHF TGTGCCATCGGGGGGGGGACAGCCCGTGGTTCACCCCTCCACTTT
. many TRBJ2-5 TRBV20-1 CSARGDSPIQETQYF TGCAGCGCTAGGGGCGACAGTCCTATACAAGAGACCCAGTACTTC
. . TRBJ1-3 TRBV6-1 CASSDPGTGNTIYF TGTGCCAGCAGCGACCCAGGCACTGGAAACACCATATATTTT
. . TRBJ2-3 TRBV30 CAGRRSTDTQYF TGTGCCGGCAGACGGAGCACAGATACGCAGTATTTT
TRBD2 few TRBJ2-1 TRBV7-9 CASSFPLAGDSYNEQFF TGTGCCAGCAGCTTCCCGCTAGCGGGGGACTCCTACAATGAGCAGTTCTTC
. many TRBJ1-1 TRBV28 CASRILSGGTEAFF TGTGCCAGCAGGATCCTCTCGGGGGGCACTGAAGCTTTCTTT
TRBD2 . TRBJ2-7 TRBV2 CASRPTSGSSYNEQYF TGTGCCAGCAGGCCGACTAGCGGAAGCTCCTACAATGAGCAGTACTTC
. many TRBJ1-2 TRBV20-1 CSAPPGNYGYTF TGCAGTGCCCCTCCGGGAAACTATGGCTACACCTTC
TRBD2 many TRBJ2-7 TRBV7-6 CASSYRAGDEQYF TGTGCCAGCAGCTACCGAGCGGGAGACGAGCAGTACTTC
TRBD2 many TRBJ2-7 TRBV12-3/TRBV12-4 CASSLRLAAAYEQYF TGTGCCAGCAGTTTAAGACTAGCGGCCGCCTACGAGCAGTACTTC
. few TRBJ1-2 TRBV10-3 CAIWSPGTLYGYTF TGTGCCATCTGGTCGCCCGGGACACTCTATGGCTACACCTTC
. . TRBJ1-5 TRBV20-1 CSARDSTTDAGRPQHF TGCAGTGCTAGAGATTCGACGACGGACGCGGGTCGGCCCCAGCATTTT
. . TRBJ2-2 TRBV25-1 CASSPGPGNTGELFF TGTGCCAGCAGCCCGGGACCAGGGAACACCGGGGAGCTGTTTTTT
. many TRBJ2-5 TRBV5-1 CASSLDSSQETQYF TGCGCCAGCAGCTTGGACAGCAGCCAAGAGACCCAGTACTTC
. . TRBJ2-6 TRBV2 CASRIGGGASGANVLTF TGTGCCAGCAGGATAGGAGGGGGCGCATCTGGGGCCAACGTCCTGACTTTC
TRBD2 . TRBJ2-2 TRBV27 CASSYVAGVAGELFF TGTGCCAGCAGTTATGTAGCGGGAGTAGCCGGGGAGCTGTTTTTT
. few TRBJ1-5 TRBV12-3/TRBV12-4 CASSFPDAPQHF TGTGCCAGCAGTTTTCCCGATGCGCCCCAGCATTTT
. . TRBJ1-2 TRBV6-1 CASRRGQNYGYTF TGTGCCAGCAGACGCGGACAGAACTATGGCTACACCTTC
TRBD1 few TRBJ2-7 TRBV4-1 CASSLREQGAHEQYF TGCGCCAGCAGCCTGAGGGAACAGGGGGCCCACGAGCAGTACTTC
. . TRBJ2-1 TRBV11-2 CASSSVQDGLGQFF TGTGCCAGCAGCTCCGTGCAGGACGGCCTCGGGCAGTTCTTC
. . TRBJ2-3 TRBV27 CASSLRGRSGTDTQYF TGTGCCAGCAGTTTAAGAGGGAGAAGTGGCACAGATACGCAGTATTTT